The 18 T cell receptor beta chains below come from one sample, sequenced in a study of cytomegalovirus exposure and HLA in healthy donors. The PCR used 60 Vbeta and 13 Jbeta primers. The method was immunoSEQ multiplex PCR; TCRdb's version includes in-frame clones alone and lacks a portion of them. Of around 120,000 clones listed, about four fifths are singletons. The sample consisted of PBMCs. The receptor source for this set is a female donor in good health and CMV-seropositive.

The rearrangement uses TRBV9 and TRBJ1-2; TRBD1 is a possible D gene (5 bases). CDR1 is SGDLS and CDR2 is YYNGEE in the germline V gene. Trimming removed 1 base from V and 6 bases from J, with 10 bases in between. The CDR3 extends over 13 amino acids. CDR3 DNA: TGTGCCAGCAGCGTACAGGGCTGGGATGGCTACACCTTC. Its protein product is CASSVQGWDGYTF.

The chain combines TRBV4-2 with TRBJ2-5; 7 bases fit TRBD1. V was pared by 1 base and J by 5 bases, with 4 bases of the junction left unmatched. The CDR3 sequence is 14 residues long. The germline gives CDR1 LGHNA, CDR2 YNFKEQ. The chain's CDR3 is CASSQVLGGETQYF. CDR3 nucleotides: TGTGCCAGCAGCCAAGTCCTAGGGGGCGAGACCCAGTACTTC.

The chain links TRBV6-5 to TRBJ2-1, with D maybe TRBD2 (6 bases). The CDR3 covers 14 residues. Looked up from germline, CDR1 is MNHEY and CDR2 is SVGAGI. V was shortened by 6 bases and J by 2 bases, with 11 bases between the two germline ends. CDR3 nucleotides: TGTGCCAGCAGAGGAGGGCCACCCTACAATGAGCAGTTCTTC. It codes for CASRGGPPYNEQFF.

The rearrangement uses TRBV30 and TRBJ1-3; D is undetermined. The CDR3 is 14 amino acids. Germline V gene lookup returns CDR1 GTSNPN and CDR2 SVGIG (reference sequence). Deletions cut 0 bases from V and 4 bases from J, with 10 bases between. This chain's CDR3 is CAWSVSVTGNTIYF. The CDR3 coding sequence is TGTGCCTGGAGTGTATCAGTAACCGGAAACACCATATATTTT.

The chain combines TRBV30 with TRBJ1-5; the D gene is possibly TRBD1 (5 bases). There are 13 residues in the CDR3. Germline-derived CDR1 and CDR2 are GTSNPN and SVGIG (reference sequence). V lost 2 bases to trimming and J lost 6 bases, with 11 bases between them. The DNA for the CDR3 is TGTGCCTGGAGTCCTGGACAAGTTCAGCCCCAGCATTTT. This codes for CAWSPGQVQPQHF.

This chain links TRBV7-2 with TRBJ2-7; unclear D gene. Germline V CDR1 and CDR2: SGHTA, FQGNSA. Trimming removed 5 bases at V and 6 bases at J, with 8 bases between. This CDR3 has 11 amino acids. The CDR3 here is CASSPAVEQYF. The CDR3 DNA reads TGTGCCAGCAGCCCCGCGGTCGAGCAGTACTTC.

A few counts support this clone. CDR3 loop: CASSFGQINQPQHF. The CDR3 nucleotides are TGTGCCAGCAGTTTTGGACAGATCAATCAGCCCCAGCATTTT. The chain has TRBV13 and TRBJ1-5; tentative D call: TRBD1 (6 bases). Germline-derived CDR1 and CDR2 are PRHDT and FYEKMQ (reference sequence). This CDR3 contains 14 residues. Between the trimmed V and J ends, which lost 6 bases and 3 bases, there was a span of 12 bases.

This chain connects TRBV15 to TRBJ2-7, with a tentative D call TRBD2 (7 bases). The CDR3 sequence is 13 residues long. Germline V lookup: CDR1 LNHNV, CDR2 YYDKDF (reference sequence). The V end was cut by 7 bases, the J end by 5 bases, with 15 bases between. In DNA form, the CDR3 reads TGTGCCACCACCGAGGGGGGAGGGAACGAGCAGTACTTC. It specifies CATTEGGGNEQYF.

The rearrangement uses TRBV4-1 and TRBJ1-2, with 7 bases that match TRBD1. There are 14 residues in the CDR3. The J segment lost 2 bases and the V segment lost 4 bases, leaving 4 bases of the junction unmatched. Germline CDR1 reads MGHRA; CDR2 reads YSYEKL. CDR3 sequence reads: CASSPMTGNYGYTF. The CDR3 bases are TGCGCCAGCAGCCCAATGACAGGGAACTATGGCTACACCTTC.

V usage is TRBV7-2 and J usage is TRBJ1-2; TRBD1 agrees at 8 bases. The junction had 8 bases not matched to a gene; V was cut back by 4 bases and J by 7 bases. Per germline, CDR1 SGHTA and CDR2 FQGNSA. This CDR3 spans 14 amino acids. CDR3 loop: CASSSPDRVSGYTF. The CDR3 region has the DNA TGTGCCAGCAGCTCCCCGGACAGGGTCAGTGGCTACACCTTC.

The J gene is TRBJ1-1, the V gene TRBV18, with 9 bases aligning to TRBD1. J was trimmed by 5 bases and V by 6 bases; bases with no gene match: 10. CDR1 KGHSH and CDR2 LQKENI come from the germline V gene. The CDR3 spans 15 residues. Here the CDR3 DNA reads TGTGCCAGCTCCCACACAGGGGGCGCGGAGACTGAAGCTTTCTTT. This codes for CASSHTGGAETEAFF.

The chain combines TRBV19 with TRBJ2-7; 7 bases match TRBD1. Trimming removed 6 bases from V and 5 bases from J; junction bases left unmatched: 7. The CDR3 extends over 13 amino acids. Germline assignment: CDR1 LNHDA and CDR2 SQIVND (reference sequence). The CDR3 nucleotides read TGTGCCAGTAGGGAGACAGGGTTCGACGAGCAGTACTTC. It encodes CASRETGFDEQYF.

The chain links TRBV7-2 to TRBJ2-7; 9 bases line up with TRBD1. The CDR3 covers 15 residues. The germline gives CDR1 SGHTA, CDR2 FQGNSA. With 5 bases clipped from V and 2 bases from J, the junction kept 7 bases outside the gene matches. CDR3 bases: TGTGCCAGCAGCCCCGAGACAGGGGGTACCTACGAGCAGTACTTC. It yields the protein CASSPETGGTYEQYF. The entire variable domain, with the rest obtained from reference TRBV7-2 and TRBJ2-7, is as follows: GAGVSQSPSNKVTEKGKDVELRCDPISGHTALYWYRQSLGQGLEFLIYFQGNSAPDKSGLPSDRFSAERTGGSVSTLTIQRTQQEDSAVYLCASSPETGGTYEQYFGPGTRLTVT.

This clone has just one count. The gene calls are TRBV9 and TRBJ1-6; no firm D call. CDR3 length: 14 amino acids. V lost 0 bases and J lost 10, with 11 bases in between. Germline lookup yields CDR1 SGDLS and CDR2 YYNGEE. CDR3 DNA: TGTGCCAGCAGCGTAGCTTCGGTGAAGTCACCCCTCCACTTT. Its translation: CASSVASVKSPLHF.

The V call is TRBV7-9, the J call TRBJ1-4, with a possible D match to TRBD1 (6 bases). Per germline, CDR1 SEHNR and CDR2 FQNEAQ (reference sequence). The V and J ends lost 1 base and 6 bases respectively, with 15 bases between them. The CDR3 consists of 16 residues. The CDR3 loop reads CASSLGGGRADEKLFF. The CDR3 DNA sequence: TGTGCCAGCAGCTTAGGGGGGGGGCGAGCCGATGAAAAACTGTTTTTT.

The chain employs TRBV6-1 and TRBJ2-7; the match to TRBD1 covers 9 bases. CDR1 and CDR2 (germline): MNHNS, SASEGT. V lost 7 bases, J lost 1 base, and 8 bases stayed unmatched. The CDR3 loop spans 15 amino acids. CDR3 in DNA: TGTGCCAGCACCCCCGGACAGGGGAGTTCCTACGAGCAGTACTTC. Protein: CASTPGQGSSYEQYF.

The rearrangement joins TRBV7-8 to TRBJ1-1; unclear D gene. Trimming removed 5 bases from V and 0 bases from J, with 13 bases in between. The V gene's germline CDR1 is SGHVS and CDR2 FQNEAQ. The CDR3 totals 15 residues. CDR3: CASSPRGSMNTEAFF. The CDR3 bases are TGTGCCAGCAGCCCTCGGGGTTCTATGAACACTGAAGCTTTCTTT.

Written as DNA, the CDR3 is TGTGCCAGCAGTCGGACAGGGACCTACGAGCAGTACTTC. As protein: CASSRTGTYEQYF. The rearrangement links TRBV27 to TRBJ2-7; 8 bases are a match to TRBD1. The CDR3 runs to 13 residues. Unmatched junction bases numbered 2, after V lost 5 bases and J lost 2 bases. Looked up from germline, CDR1 is MNHEY and CDR2 is SMNVEV (reference sequence).